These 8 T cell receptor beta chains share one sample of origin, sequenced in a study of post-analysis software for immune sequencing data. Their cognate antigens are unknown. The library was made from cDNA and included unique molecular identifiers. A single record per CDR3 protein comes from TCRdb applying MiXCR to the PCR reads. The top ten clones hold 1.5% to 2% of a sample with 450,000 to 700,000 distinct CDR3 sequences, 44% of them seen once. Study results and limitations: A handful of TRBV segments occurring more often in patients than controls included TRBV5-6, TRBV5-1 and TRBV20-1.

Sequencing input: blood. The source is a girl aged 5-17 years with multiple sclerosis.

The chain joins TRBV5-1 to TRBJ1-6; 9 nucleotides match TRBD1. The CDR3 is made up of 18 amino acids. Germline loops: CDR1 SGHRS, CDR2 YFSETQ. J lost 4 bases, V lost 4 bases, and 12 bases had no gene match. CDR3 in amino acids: CASSLFQQGARYNSPLHF. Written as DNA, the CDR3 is TGCGCCAGCAGCCTATTTCAACAGGGGGCGCGGTATAATTCACCCCTCCACTTT.

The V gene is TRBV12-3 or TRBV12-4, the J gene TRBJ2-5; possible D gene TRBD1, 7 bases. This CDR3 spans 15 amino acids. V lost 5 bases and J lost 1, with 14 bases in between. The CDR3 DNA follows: TGTGCCAGCAGTGAGGGGGCGGGGCTCCAAGAGACCCAGTACTTC. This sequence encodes CASSEGAGLQETQYF.

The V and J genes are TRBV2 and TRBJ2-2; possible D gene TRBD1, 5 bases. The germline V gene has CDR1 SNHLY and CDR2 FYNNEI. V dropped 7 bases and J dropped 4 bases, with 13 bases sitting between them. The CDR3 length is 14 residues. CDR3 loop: CASTLTEATGELFF. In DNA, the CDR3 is TGTGCCAGCACTCTGACAGAGGCCACCGGGGAGCTGTTTTTT.

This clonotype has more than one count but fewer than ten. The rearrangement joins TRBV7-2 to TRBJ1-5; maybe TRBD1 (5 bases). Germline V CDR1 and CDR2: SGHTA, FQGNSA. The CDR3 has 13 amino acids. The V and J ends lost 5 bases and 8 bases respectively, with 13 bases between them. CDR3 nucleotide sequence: TGTGCCAGCAGCCCTACAGGACTAGAGCCCCAGCATTTT. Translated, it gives CASSPTGLEPQHF. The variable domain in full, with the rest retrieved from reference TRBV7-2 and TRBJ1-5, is GAGVSQSPSNKVTEKGKDVELRCDPISGHTALYWYRQSLGQGLEFLIYFQGNSAPDKSGLPSDRFSAERTGGSVSTLTIQRTQQEDSAVYLCASSPTGLEPQHFGDGTRLSIL.

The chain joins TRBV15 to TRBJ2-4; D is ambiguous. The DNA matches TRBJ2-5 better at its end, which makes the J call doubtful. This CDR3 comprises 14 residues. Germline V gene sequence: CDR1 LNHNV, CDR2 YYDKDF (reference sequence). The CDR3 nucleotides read TGTGCCACCAGCCCCGGGCGGTTCCAAGAGACCCAGTACTTC. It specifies CATSPGRFQETQYF.

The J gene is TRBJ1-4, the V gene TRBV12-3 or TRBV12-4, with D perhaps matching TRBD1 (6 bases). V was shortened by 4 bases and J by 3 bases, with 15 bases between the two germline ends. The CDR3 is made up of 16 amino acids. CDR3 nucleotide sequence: TGTGCCAGCAGTTACGGGGGGCGCGGTTCTAATGAAAAACTGTTTTTT. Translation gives CASSYGGRGSNEKLFF.

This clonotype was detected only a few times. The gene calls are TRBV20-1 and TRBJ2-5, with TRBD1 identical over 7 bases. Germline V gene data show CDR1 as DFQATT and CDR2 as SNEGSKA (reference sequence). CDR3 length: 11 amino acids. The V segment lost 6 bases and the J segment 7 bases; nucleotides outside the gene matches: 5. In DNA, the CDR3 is TGCAGTGCCCGGACAGGCGGGACCCAGTACTTC. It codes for CSARTGGTQYF.

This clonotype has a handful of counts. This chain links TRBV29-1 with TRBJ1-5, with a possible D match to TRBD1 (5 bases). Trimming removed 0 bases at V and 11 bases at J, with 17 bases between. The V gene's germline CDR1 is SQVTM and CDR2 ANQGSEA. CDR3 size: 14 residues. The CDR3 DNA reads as TGCAGCGTTGAAGATCGGGGCGGGTCTTCAGCCCAGCATTTT. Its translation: CSVEDRGGSSAQHF.